These 16 T cell receptor beta chains were all obtained from the same sample, sequenced in a study of cytomegalovirus exposure and HLA in healthy donors. Amplification used 60 Vbeta primers and 13 Jbeta primers. TCRdb's table, derived via immunoSEQ multiplex PCR, lists solely in-frame clones and lacks some. The data hold about 160,000 clones, with about four fifths observed a single time. Material for sequencing was PBMCs. The receptor source for this set is a woman under 40 in good health and CMV-seropositive.

The genes are TRBV5-4 and TRBJ2-3; TRBD1 agrees at 7 bases. Germline lookup yields CDR1 SGHNT and CDR2 YYREEE (reference sequence). The CDR3 contains 14 residues. With V trimmed by 3 bases and J by 2 bases, 3 bases remained unmatched. DNA of the CDR3: TGTGCCAGCAGCTCCGGGACAGACACAGATACGCAGTATTTT. This encodes CASSSGTDTDTQYF.

The chain has TRBV27 and TRBJ1-1; TRBD1 aligns across 12 bases. The CDR3 runs to 16 residues. Germline CDR1 MNHEY, CDR2 SMNVEV (reference sequence). V lost 3 bases to trimming and J lost 12 bases; unmatched junction nucleotides: 14. The CDR3 DNA reads TGTGCCAGCAGTTTTGCCGGGACAGGGGGCGGTTGGAATCCTTTCTTT. Its protein is CASSFAGTGGGWNPFF.

In this sample, this clone turned up once. This rearrangement joins TRBV27 to TRBJ2-1, with 10 bases fitting TRBD2. The CDR3 loop spans 15 amino acids. With V trimmed by 6 bases and J by 6 bases, 8 bases remained unmatched. The germline CDR1 and CDR2 sequences are MNHEY and SMNVEV (reference sequence). Written as DNA, the CDR3 is TGTGCCAGCAGGGTAAGCGGGGGGGCTACCAATGAGCAGTTCTTC. Translated, it gives CASRVSGGATNEQFF.

The chain joins TRBV11-1 to TRBJ2-5; 10 bases match TRBD1. Germline lookup yields CDR1 SGHAT and CDR2 FQDESV (reference sequence). V was clipped by 3 bases and J by 5 bases; unmatched bases: 12. CDR3 length equals 17 residues. CDR3 bases: TGTGCCAGCAGCTTGAGGTCAAGACAGGGGGCAGGGGAGACCCAGTACTTC. Translating it yields CASSLRSRQGAGETQYF.

The chain recombines TRBV6-1 with TRBJ2-1, with 8 bases lining up with TRBD1. CDR3 length equals 15 residues. CDR1 MNHNS and CDR2 SASEGT come from the germline V gene. The junction had 12 bases not matched to a gene; V was cut back by 8 bases and J by 6 bases. The CDR3 DNA reads as TGTGCCAGCGGCCGGGACAGGACATGGGGCAATGAGCAGTTCTTC. Its translation: CASGRDRTWGNEQFF.

About this clone: At one boundary the junction diverges from the germline segment, which might be a read error. The rearrangement joins TRBV4-3 to TRBJ1-4, with TRBD1 matching 9 bases. This CDR3 is built from 15 residues. The germline V gene encodes CDR1 LGHNA and CDR2 YSLEER. CDR3 sequence: CACSRGTGRGEKLFF. The DNA of the CDR3 is TGCGCCTGCAGCCGAGGGACAGGGCGAGGTGAAAAACTGTTTTTT.

V and J are TRBV7-3 and TRBJ1-4; D is uncertain. Germline CDR1 reads SGHTA; CDR2 reads FQGTGA. The CDR3 covers 13 residues. V lost 0 bases to trimming and J lost 8 bases, with 7 bases between them. The CDR3 reads CASSLTSVEKLFF. CDR3 bases: TGTGCCAGCAGCTTAACGTCGGTGGAAAAACTGTTTTTT.

The V and J genes are TRBV5-4 and TRBJ1-1; D gene unclear. Germline V gives CDR1 SGHNT, CDR2 YYREEE (reference sequence). The germline V and J ends were trimmed by 7 bases and 1 base, with 8 bases remaining between them. This CDR3 region has 12 residues. The CDR3 region is CASRGRNTEAFF. As DNA, the CDR3 is TGTGCCAGCCGCGGGAGGAACACTGAAGCTTTCTTT.

This chain connects TRBV4-3 to TRBJ2-7, with 8 positions matching TRBD2. The germline V gene encodes CDR1 LGHNA and CDR2 YSLEER. Trimming cost V 0 bases and J 4 bases; bases outside gene matches: 11. The CDR3 consists of 17 residues. The CDR3 region is CASSQEFWGLGRYEQYF. The CDR3 DNA follows: TGCGCCAGCAGCCAAGAGTTTTGGGGACTAGGACGGTACGAGCAGTACTTC.

The rearrangement joins TRBV28 to TRBJ1-1, with D tentatively TRBD1 (6 bases). Trimming pared 5 bases from V and 0 bases from J, leaving 13 bases between. Looked up from germline, CDR1 is MDHEN and CDR2 is SYDVKM. The CDR3 totals 15 residues. This chain's CDR3 is CASSPYRELNTEAFF. The CDR3 DNA follows: TGTGCCAGCAGTCCGTACAGGGAGCTGAACACTGAAGCTTTCTTT. Supplemented by reference TRBV28 and TRBJ1-1, the full variable domain reads DVKVTQSSRYLVKRTGEKVFLECVQDMDHENMFWYRQDPGLGLRLIYFSYDVKMKEKGDIPEGYSVSREKKERFSLILESASTNQTSMYLCASSPYRELNTEAFFGQGTRLTVV.

The chain employs TRBV2 and TRBJ2-4; D might be TRBD1 (6 bases). Trimming stripped 6 bases from V and 0 bases from J, with 12 bases between. There are 15 residues in the CDR3. Germline values: CDR1 SNHLY, CDR2 FYNNEI. CDR3 in DNA: TGTGCCAGCAGGGGGGCGGTACGAGCCAAAAACATTCAGTACTTC. Translated, it gives CASRGAVRAKNIQYF.

V gene TRBV7-7 combines with J gene TRBJ2-7; D might be TRBD1 (6 bases). Germline V gene sequence: CDR1 SSHAT, CDR2 FNYEAQ (reference sequence). This CDR3 has 16 residues. V was pared by 8 bases and J by 0 bases, with 20 bases between. The CDR3 DNA is TGTGCCAGCTGCTACCATGGGACATCCGACTCCTACGAGCAGTACTTC. Protein product: CASCYHGTSDSYEQYF.

The chain links TRBV10-3 to TRBJ2-5, with no clear D. The CDR3 contains 13 residues. Trimming left V 4 bases short and J 7 bases short, with 13 bases between. Germline V CDR1 and CDR2: ENHRY, SYGVKD. CDR3 protein: CAISGNLGWTQYF. DNA of the CDR3: TGTGCCATCAGTGGGAACCTCGGGTGGACCCAGTACTTC.

The J gene is TRBJ2-5, the V gene TRBV5-1; no clear D. V gave up 0 bases and J gave up 5 bases, with 14 bases separating them. CDR1 SGHRS and CDR2 YFSETQ come from the germline V gene. This CDR3 has 15 residues. The CDR3 sequence is CASSLGVPIVETQYF. The CDR3 nucleotides are TGCGCCAGCAGCTTGGGAGTGCCCATCGTGGAGACCCAGTACTTC.

J is TRBJ2-7 and V is TRBV2; D is perhaps TRBD1 (5 bases). Germline V gene sequence: CDR1 SNHLY, CDR2 FYNNEI. With 2 bases removed from V and 4 bases from J, the gap between germline ends came to 15 bases. The CDR3 loop spans 15 amino acids. CDR3 loop: CASSESAGKVYEQYF. As DNA, the CDR3 is TGTGCCAGCAGTGAATCTGCAGGGAAAGTGTACGAGCAGTACTTC.

The chain uses TRBV6-1 and TRBJ1-1; D is possibly TRBD1 (5 bases). The CDR3 runs to 14 residues. V was shortened by 8 bases and J by 5 bases, with 18 bases between the two germline ends. Germline CDR1 MNHNS, CDR2 SASEGT. As DNA, the CDR3 is TGTGCCAGCGTTGGTAGAGGGGCGGGGACTGAAGCTTTCTTT. Translation gives CASVGRGAGTEAFF.